This T cell receptor (beta chain) appears in the sequencing data of a study of T cell repertoires in cytomegalovirus infection. Study at large: It can be stated that public TCR beta signatures indicated CMV infection as well as a matching HLA type.

MiXCR, run by TCRdb on the reads, gives a single entry per CDR3 protein. The sample includes just under 300,000 distinct CDR3 sequences, 9.6% of them seen just once. This clonotype came up many times. V dropped 1 base and J dropped 2; count of bases not matched to a gene: 8. Germline loops: CDR1 DFQATT, CDR2 SNEGSKA (reference sequence). CDR3 length: 16 amino acids. This chain uses TRBV20-1 with TRBJ2-3; 8 positions match TRBD2. Sequencing was carried out using PBMCs. This receptor was taken from a human donor in good health (CMV status not recorded). Some clones in this sample may be carry-over from other donors' samples. In DNA, the CDR3 is TGCAGTGCTAGAGCCCGGTCGGGGGGGCTCACAGATACGCAGTATTTT. The encoded protein is CSARARSGGLTDTQYF.